This T cell receptor (beta chain) stems from a study of blood T cell repertoires in COVID-19. Study summary: The United States, Italy and Spain provided the acute and convalescent COVID-19 samples.

Generated by immunoSEQ multiplex PCR, the TCRdb table keeps only in-frame clones and is missing some. There are about 220,000 clones in the sample; around 90% occur only once, and more than 13% lies in the top ten. Per the germline V gene, CDR1 is LGHNT and CDR2 is FRNRAP. The length of the CDR3 is 12 residues. V shed 3 bases and J shed 4 bases, with 6 bases lying between them. The rearrangement uses TRBV12-5 and TRBJ1-1; D is perhaps TRBD1 (6 bases). This receptor was taken from a man aged 25-45 years who had been exposed to COVID-19. Sequenced input: PBMCs or T cells enriched from blood (not recorded which). In DNA form, the CDR3 reads TGTGCTAGTGGTTTAGGGGGCACTGAAGCTTTCTTT. Protein: CASGLGGTEAFF.